The 20 T cell receptor beta chains below come from one sample, sequenced in a study of control samples from healthy donors and cancer patients. Only in-frame clones appear in the TCRdb table, and some are missing; sequencing was by immunoSEQ multiplex PCR. Of roughly 80,000 clones listed, about 88% are singletons. The material sequenced was blood. The receptors here all came from a woman aged 50 to 60 in good health.

V is TRBV9 and J is TRBJ1-2; 7 bases are a match to TRBD1. Unmatched junction bases numbered 9, after V lost 4 bases and J lost 3 bases. This CDR3 region has 15 residues. The germline gives CDR1 SGDLS, CDR2 YYNGEE. The CDR3 bases are TGTGCCAGCAGCCCTTTGGGGACAGCACACTATGGCTACACCTTC. As protein: CASSPLGTAHYGYTF.

The V and J genes are TRBV6-5 and TRBJ2-5; TRBD1 is a possible D gene (6 bases). Germline values: CDR1 MNHEY, CDR2 SVGAGI. CDR3 length: 13 amino acids. V lost 10 bases and J lost 4, with 16 bases in between. DNA for the CDR3: TGTGCCACTACGACAGGATGGGGAGAGACCCAGTACTTC. Translation: CATTTGWGETQYF.

The chain recombines TRBV28 with TRBJ1-1, with 9 positions matching TRBD1. Germline V gene lookup returns CDR1 MDHEN and CDR2 SYDVKM. The CDR3 consists of 14 residues. V was clipped by 6 bases and J by 6 bases; unmatched bases: 8. In nucleotides, the CDR3 is TGTGCCAGCAGAGTGGGACAGGGAATATCTGAAGCTTTCTTT. Amino acids: CASRVGQGISEAFF.

The rearrangement links TRBV30 to TRBJ1-4; D possibly corresponds to TRBD1 (6 bases). Germline V gives CDR1 GTSNPN, CDR2 SVGIG (reference sequence). The CDR3 has 14 amino acids. Trimming shortened V by 3 bases and J by 6 bases, and 14 bases separated the two germline ends. CDR3 amino acids: CAWRGGAGYEKLFF. The CDR3 nucleotides read TGTGCCTGGAGAGGGGGAGCTGGTTATGAAAAACTGTTTTTT.

The chain combines TRBV19 with TRBJ1-4; maybe TRBD1 (5 bases). Deletions cut 1 base from V and 0 bases from J, with 12 bases between. The CDR3 extends over 17 amino acids. The germline CDR1 and CDR2 sequences are LNHDA and SQIVND (reference sequence). This chain's CDR3 is CASSIGPGPTTNEKLFF. Written as DNA, the CDR3 is TGTGCCAGTAGTATAGGCCCGGGACCAACAACTAATGAAAAACTGTTTTTT. The full variable domain, its missing parts supplied by reference TRBV19 and TRBJ1-4, is DGGITQSPKYLFRKEGQNVTLSCEQNLNHDAMYWYRQDPGQGLRLIYYSQIVNDFQKGDIAEGYSVSREKKESFPLTVTSAQKNPTAFYLCASSIGPGPTTNEKLFFGSGTQLSVL.

This chain connects TRBV3-1 (or the pseudogene TRBV3-2) to TRBJ2-7; D gene uncertain. Trimming left V 0 bases short and J 1 base short, with 10 bases between. Germline CDR1 reads LGHDT; CDR2 reads YNNKEL (reference sequence). The CDR3 length is 15 residues. For the CDR3, the DNA is TGTGCCAGCAGCCAAGATCCCGTGGGGTCCTACGAGCAGTACTTC. Translated, it gives CASSQDPVGSYEQYF.

V gene TRBV30 combines with J gene TRBJ2-1, with D possibly being TRBD2 (6 bases). The germline V and J ends were trimmed by 4 bases and 9 bases, with 19 bases remaining between them. The CDR3 runs to 14 residues. From germline, CDR1 is GTSNPN and CDR2 SVGIG (reference sequence). This CDR3 is CAWNDGGAGSEQFF. The CDR3 coding sequence is TGTGCCTGGAATGACGGTGGGGCGGGATCTGAGCAGTTCTTC.

The chain combines TRBV6-5 with TRBJ2-2, with D perhaps matching TRBD1 or TRBD2 (5 bases each). Trimming pared 8 bases from V and 2 bases from J, leaving 12 bases between. The CDR3 has 14 residues. Germline CDR1 is MNHEY and CDR2 is SVGAGI. The chain's CDR3 is CASVVGTNTGELFF. Written as DNA, the CDR3 is TGTGCCAGCGTGGTGGGGACCAACACCGGGGAGCTGTTTTTT.

The chain combines TRBV7-2 with TRBJ2-7; D uncertain. This CDR3 spans 9 amino acids. Germline CDR1 is SGHTA and CDR2 is FQGNSA. V shed 8 bases and J shed 8 bases, with 7 bases lying between them. The CDR3 region has the DNA TGTGCCAGCGGTACCCAGCAGTACTTC. Its translation is CASGTQQYF.

The genes are TRBV18 and TRBJ2-1; 7 bases line up with TRBD2. With V trimmed by 3 bases and J by 7 bases, 15 bases remained unmatched. Germline CDR1 KGHSH, CDR2 LQKENI. CDR3 size: 17 residues. CDR3 sequence reads: CASSPFKRGSAVNEQFF. The CDR3, as DNA: TGTGCCAGCTCACCCTTTAAGCGGGGATCTGCCGTAAATGAGCAGTTCTTC.

This clone has only one observation. This rearrangement joins TRBV30 to TRBJ1-2; TRBD1 matches 11 bases. The J segment lost 7 bases and the V segment lost 5 bases, leaving 6 bases of the junction unmatched. The CDR3 contains 13 residues. CDR1 and CDR2 from the germline V gene are GTSNPN and SVGIG (reference sequence). The CDR3 bases are TGTGCCTGGCCGTCCGGGACAGGGGGTGGCTACACCTTC. Translating it yields CAWPSGTGGGYTF. The full variable domain, its missing parts supplied by reference TRBV30 and TRBJ1-2, is SQTIHQWPATLVQPVGSPLSLECTVEGTSNPNLYWYRQAAGRGLQLLFYSVGIGQISSEVPQNLSASRPQDRQFILSSKKLLLSDSGFYLCAWPSGTGGGYTFGSGTRLTVV.

The chain carries TRBV27 and TRBJ1-4, with D unclear. The length of the CDR3 is 11 residues. In germline, CDR1 is MNHEY, CDR2 SMNVEV (reference sequence). V lost 4 bases and J lost 11, with 8 bases in between. CDR3 in DNA: TGTGCCAGCAGTTACGCGGGGAAACTGTTTTTT. Translation gives CASSYAGKLFF. The full variable domain, with the rest looked up from reference TRBV27 and TRBJ1-4, is EAQVTQNPRYLITVTGKKLTVTCSQNMNHEYMSWYRQDPGLGLRQIYYSMNVEVTDKGDVPEGYKVSRKEKRNFPLILESPSPNQTSLYFCASSYAGKLFFGSGTQLSVL.

The chain has TRBV21-1 and TRBJ2-7; TRBD2 reflects the table's D call only, with no check against the DNA. TRBV21-1 is labeled a pseudogene. The CDR3 has 13 residues. CDR3: CASSKGLLYEQYF. CDR3 DNA: TGTGCCAGCAGCAAAGGCCTACTCTACGAGCAGTACTTC.

The table lists this clone with a few counts. V usage is TRBV2 and J usage is TRBJ2-7, with 9 bases aligning to TRBD1. The CDR3 runs 15 residues. The germline CDR1 and CDR2 sequences are SNHLY and FYNNEI. The V segment lost 6 bases and the J segment 4 bases; nucleotides outside the gene matches: 10. The CDR3 reads CASSTHWDRAYEQYF. As DNA, the CDR3 is TGTGCCAGCAGCACTCATTGGGACAGGGCTTACGAGCAGTACTTC.

The chain carries TRBV3-1 (or the pseudogene TRBV3-2) and TRBJ1-2; the D gene is possibly TRBD1 (5 bases). The CDR3 sequence is 14 residues long. Per the germline V gene, CDR1 is LGHDT and CDR2 is YNNKEL (reference sequence). V was clipped by 0 bases and J by 4 bases, with 9 bases between them. For the CDR3, the DNA is TGTGCCAGCAGCCAAGATCCAGGGACCTATGGCTACACCTTC. The encoded protein is CASSQDPGTYGYTF.

The rearrangement uses TRBV3-1 (or the pseudogene TRBV3-2) and TRBJ1-6; 8 positions match TRBD1. With V trimmed by 4 bases and J by 10 bases, 12 bases remained unmatched. The germline V gene has CDR1 LGHDT and CDR2 YNNKEL (reference sequence). The CDR3 has 16 residues. The CDR3 DNA reads as TGTGCCAGCAGCCCCGCAGGGGGCCAAGGTTACTCACCCCTCCACTTT. Amino acids: CASSPAGGQGYSPLHF.

V is TRBV11-2 and J is TRBJ1-1; 9 bases are shared with TRBD1. This CDR3 contains 16 residues. V was pared by 5 bases and J by 5 bases, with 12 bases of the junction left unmatched. Germline V gene lookup returns CDR1 SGHAT and CDR2 FQNNGV. The CDR3 sequence is CASSLSPGQGHTEAFF. In DNA, the CDR3 is TGTGCCAGCAGCCTATCGCCGGGACAGGGCCATACTGAAGCTTTCTTT.

The V gene is TRBV5-5, the J gene TRBJ1-1, with a weak D call TRBD1 (5 bases). Germline V lookup: CDR1 SGHKS, CDR2 YYEKEE (reference sequence). The CDR3 runs to 12 residues. Deletions cut 0 bases from V and 8 bases from J, with 8 bases between. The CDR3, as DNA: TGTGCCAGCAGCTTGGAAGGGACCGAAGCTTTCTTT. Translated, it gives CASSLEGTEAFF.

The rearrangement joins TRBV7-2 to TRBJ2-7; the D call may be TRBD1 or TRBD2 (5 bases each). The V gene lost 2 bases and the J gene lost 2 bases, with 19 bases spanning the gap. Germline lookup yields CDR1 SGHTA and CDR2 FQGNSA. The CDR3 length is 17 residues. CDR3 sequence (DNA): TGTGCCAGCAGCTTAATCAAAGGTGGGGGTGTGGCCTACGAGCAGTACTTC. This translates into CASSLIKGGGVAYEQYF.

CDR3 nucleotide sequence: TGTGCCAGTAGTATACAGGGGGGACGATTGAACACTGAAGCTTTCTTT. It specifies CASSIQGGRLNTEAFF. The chain recombines TRBV19 with TRBJ1-1, with TRBD1 matching 7 bases. CDR1 is LNHDA, CDR2 SQIVND, per germline (reference sequence). The CDR3 is 16 residues long. The ends lost 2 bases at V and 0 bases at J; junction bases unmatched: 6.